These 28 T cell receptor beta chains were sequenced from one sample in a study of CD8 T cells in ankylosing spondylitis. TCRdb reanalysed the 5' RACE reads using MiXCR and keeps one entry per CDR3 protein. The sample lists about 220,000 distinct CDR3 sequences, more than 25% occurring once. Source material: blood, either unsorted or a sorted T cell fraction (not recorded which). The receptors shown here come from a male donor with ankylosing spondylitis or in good health (not recorded which).

The rearrangement joins TRBV9 to TRBJ1-5; TRBD1 might be the D (5 bases). CDR1 is SGDLS, CDR2 YYNGEE, per germline. Trimming removed 2 bases from V and 1 base from J, with 10 bases in between. This CDR3 is 15 amino acids long. The CDR3: CASSVSGISNQPQHF. In nucleotides, the CDR3 is TGTGCCAGCAGCGTTTCAGGGATCAGCAATCAGCCCCAGCATTTT.

At least ten counts were recorded for this clonotype. A read error may account for a junction end that differs from germline. The V and J genes are TRBV20-1 and TRBJ2-6; D is unresolved. In germline, CDR1 is DFQATT, CDR2 SNEGSKA (reference sequence). The CDR3 contains 14 residues. CDR3 protein: CSAREISGANVLTF. CDR3 nucleotides: TGCAGTGCTCGAGAGATCTCTGGGGCCAACGTCCTGACTTTC.

The V call is TRBV27, the J call TRBJ1-2, with a weak D call TRBD1 (5 bases). The CDR3 runs 12 residues. Germline assignment: CDR1 MNHEY and CDR2 SMNVEV (reference sequence). The germline V and J ends were trimmed by 4 bases and 7 bases, with 10 bases remaining between them. The CDR3 protein is CASSSGLGGYTF. The CDR3 DNA is TGTGCCAGCAGTTCGGGACTTGGTGGCTACACCTTC.

This chain connects TRBV20-1 to TRBJ2-3, with D hard to call. Germline lookup yields CDR1 DFQATT and CDR2 SNEGSKA (reference sequence). Trimming removed 2 bases from V and 4 bases from J, with 13 bases in between. The CDR3 is 14 residues long. CDR3 in amino acids: CSARMLGLADTQYF. The CDR3 region has the DNA TGCAGTGCTAGAATGTTGGGTCTCGCAGATACGCAGTATTTT.

The sample holds many counts of this clonotype. The CDR3 spells CASSVGGWGNYGYTF. For the CDR3, the DNA is TGTGCCAGCAGCGTAGGGGGATGGGGGAACTATGGCTACACCTTC. This sequence joins TRBV9 and TRBJ1-2, with D maybe TRBD1 (5 bases). V lost 0 bases and J lost 2, with 11 bases in between. This CDR3 is 15 amino acids long. Germline V lookup: CDR1 SGDLS, CDR2 YYNGEE.

The rearrangement joins TRBV29-1 to TRBJ1-1; D is undetermined. From germline, CDR1 is SQVTM and CDR2 ANQGSEA. CDR3 length: 15 residues. V gave up 4 bases and J gave up 4 bases, with 19 bases separating them. CDR3 sequence: CSVAAPQALSTEAFF. In nucleotides, the CDR3 is TGCAGCGTTGCAGCCCCGCAGGCTCTCAGCACTGAAGCTTTCTTT.

The V call is TRBV6-1, the J call TRBJ2-1; D is perhaps TRBD1 or TRBD2 (6 bases each). Between the trimmed V and J ends, which lost 6 bases and 8 bases, there was a span of 20 bases. The germline V gene has CDR1 MNHNS and CDR2 SASEGT. The CDR3 sequence is 15 residues long. CDR3 residues: CASSSGLDYRDEQFF. Written as DNA, the CDR3 is TGTGCCAGCAGCTCGGGACTGGATTACAGGGATGAGCAGTTCTTC.

The rearrangement joins TRBV20-1 to TRBJ2-1, with 9 bases identical to TRBD2. CDR1 is DFQATT, CDR2 SNEGSKA, per germline (reference sequence). The CDR3 has 13 amino acids. Unmatched junction bases numbered 2, after V lost 3 bases and J lost 5 bases. The CDR3 reads CSASLAGDNEQFF. The CDR3 bases are TGCAGTGCTAGTTTAGCGGGGGACAATGAGCAGTTCTTC.

The chain links TRBV20-1 to TRBJ1-6; a possible D gene is TRBD1 (6 bases). Trimming stripped 3 bases from V and 7 bases from J, with 16 bases between. Germline CDR1 reads DFQATT; CDR2 reads SNEGSKA (reference sequence). CDR3 length equals 15 residues. The CDR3 region has the DNA TGCAGTGCTAGGGGATCCGGGACAAGGAATTCACCCCTCCACTTT. Encoded protein: CSARGSGTRNSPLHF.

This clonotype was recorded many times. The rearrangement uses TRBV9 and TRBJ2-7; TRBD1 is a possible D gene (6 bases). V was cut by 3 bases and J by 0 bases, with 13 bases left in between. CDR3 length: 15 amino acids. Germline V gene sequence: CDR1 SGDLS, CDR2 YYNGEE. CDR3 loop: CASSAGGGSSYEQYF. The CDR3 DNA sequence: TGTGCCAGCAGCGCCGGTGGGGGCAGCTCCTACGAGCAGTACTTC.

V gene TRBV7-2 combines with J gene TRBJ2-3; TRBD2 agrees at 15 bases. Germline V CDR1 and CDR2: SGHTA, FQGNSA. The CDR3 contains 20 residues. V shed 3 bases, J shed 3 bases, and the junction held 13 bases outside the gene matches. The CDR3 sequence: CASSLAGLAGGIGRTDTQYF. The CDR3 nucleotides read TGTGCCAGCAGCTTGGCCGGACTAGCGGGAGGGATAGGGCGGACAGATACGCAGTATTTT.

In this sample, this clonotype turned up a few times. The chain carries TRBV28 and TRBJ2-7; 7 nucleotides agree with TRBD1. CDR3 length equals 16 residues. Germline V gene lookup returns CDR1 MDHEN and CDR2 SYDVKM. The ends lost 1 base at V and 4 bases at J; junction bases unmatched: 10. The CDR3 reads CASSLSDRVGKYEQYF. CDR3 nucleotide sequence: TGTGCCAGCAGTTTATCCGACAGGGTGGGAAAGTACGAGCAGTACTTC.

The gene calls are TRBV25-1 and TRBJ2-1; 16 bases align to TRBD2. Germline CDR1 reads MGHDK; CDR2 reads SYGVNS. The CDR3 has 16 residues. V was pared by 5 bases and J by 7 bases, with 5 bases of the junction left unmatched. The CDR3 nucleotides read TGTGCCAGCAGTCTACCGGGACTAGCGGGAGGGAATGAGCAGTTCTTC. This codes for CASSLPGLAGGNEQFF.

This clonotype was counted between two and nine times. The chain has TRBV29-1 and TRBJ2-4; TRBD2 is a possible D gene (5 bases). Per the germline V gene, CDR1 is SQVTM and CDR2 is ANQGSEA. The CDR3 runs 15 residues. Between the trimmed V and J ends, which lost 7 bases and 2 bases, there was a span of 18 bases. CDR3 in amino acids: CSALGTRVSKNIQYF. CDR3 nucleotides: TGCAGCGCCCTCGGTACTAGGGTCTCCAAAAACATTCAGTACTTC.

This clonotype was counted many times. The rearrangement links TRBV3-1 to TRBJ2-2; TRBD2 aligns across 8 bases. The J segment lost 3 bases and the V segment lost 6 bases, leaving 3 bases of the junction unmatched. CDR3 size: 14 residues. The germline V gene encodes CDR1 LGHDT and CDR2 YNNKEL (reference sequence). DNA of the CDR3: TGTGCCAGCAGAGCGGGAGTGGACACCGGGGAGCTGTTTTTT. Amino acid sequence: CASRAGVDTGELFF.

V and J are TRBV7-2 and TRBJ1-4, with D unresolved. The CDR3 runs 14 residues. V was shortened by 1 base and J by 7 bases, with 10 bases between the two germline ends. Germline CDR1 SGHTA, CDR2 FQGNSA. The CDR3 here is CASSLGHPGEKLFF. The CDR3 DNA reads as TGTGCCAGCAGCTTAGGACATCCTGGTGAAAAACTGTTTTTT.

This clonotype was detected ten times or more. V usage is TRBV20-1 and J usage is TRBJ2-3; D may correspond to TRBD1 or TRBD2 (6 bases each). Deletions cut 3 bases from V and 4 bases from J, with 11 bases between. Germline CDR1 is DFQATT and CDR2 is SNEGSKA (reference sequence). The CDR3 is 13 amino acids. In nucleotides, the CDR3 is TGCAGTGCTAGGTGGGGGGCCGCAGATACGCAGTATTTT. This codes for CSARWGAADTQYF.

This clonotype was counted a few times. The genes are TRBV3-1 and TRBJ2-4; 10 bases line up with TRBD2. CDR1 is LGHDT and CDR2 is YNNKEL in the germline V gene (reference sequence). The CDR3 contains 18 residues. V gave up 8 bases and J gave up 1 base; unmatched junction bases: 14. CDR3 DNA sequence: TGTGCCAGCTCCCAGCGGAATAGCGGGAGGAGGGCCAAAAACATTCAGTACTTC. The encoded protein is CASSQRNSGRRAKNIQYF. Together with reference TRBV3-1 and TRBJ2-4, the CDR3 gives the full variable domain: DTAVSQTPKYLVTQMGNDKSIKCEQNLGHDTMYWYKQDSKKFLKIMFSYNNKELIINETVPNRFSPKSPDKAHLNLHINSLELGDSAVYFCASSQRNSGRRAKNIQYFGAGTRLSVL.

Note on this clonotype: Because the CDR3's place on the DNA is in doubt, the DNA is left out and the CDR3 is given as listed by TCRdb. The J gene is TRBJ1-1, the V gene TRBV29-1; the D segment call TRBD1 is taken from the table without a DNA check. Germline V CDR1 and CDR2: SQVTM, ANQGSEA. Including both end residues, the CDR3 is 12 amino acids long. This CDR3 is CSVGQGNTESFF.

The chain couples TRBV29-1 to TRBJ2-6; no clear D gene. CDR1 is SQVTM, CDR2 ANQGSEA, per germline. Trimming took 7 bases from V and 0 from J, leaving 16 bases between them. The CDR3 totals 16 residues. CDR3 amino acids: CSAGVLTSSGANVLTF. Written as DNA, the CDR3 is TGCAGCGCTGGGGTCTTAACAAGCTCTGGGGCCAACGTCCTGACTTTC.

This clonotype was picked up many times. The gene calls are TRBV2 and TRBJ1-6, with 8 bases that match TRBD1. This CDR3 contains 12 residues. The germline V gene has CDR1 SNHLY and CDR2 FYNNEI. V was clipped by 10 bases and J by 9 bases; unmatched bases: 5. The CDR3 DNA sequence: TGTGCCAACGGACAGGGTATTTCACCCCTCCACTTT. This gives the protein CANGQGISPLHF.

The chain combines TRBV25-1 with TRBJ2-1; D remains ambiguous. The CDR3 loop spans 15 amino acids. V was trimmed by 3 bases and J by 2 bases, leaving 11 bases between them. In germline, CDR1 is MGHDK, CDR2 SYGVNS. In DNA form, the CDR3 reads TGTGCCAGCAGTGATCTGGACGGCCCCTACAATGAGCAGTTCTTC. It is translated as CASSDLDGPYNEQFF.

This clonotype was counted a single time. In DNA form, the CDR3 reads TGTGCCAGCAGCCCCGGGACCAGGGGCCAGCGGCAGTTCTTC. Translating gives CASSPGTRGQRQFF. The chain recombines TRBV7-2 with TRBJ2-1, with TRBD1 as a possible D gene (6 bases). This CDR3 is 14 amino acids long. V was shortened by 5 bases and J by 12 bases, with 20 bases between the two germline ends. The germline V gene has CDR1 SGHTA and CDR2 FQGNSA.

Concerning this clonotype itself: The junction departs from the called germline gene at one end, perhaps through a read error. V and J are TRBV5-6 and TRBJ2-7; no reliable D call. CDR3 size: 11 residues. Germline CDR1 and CDR2: SGHDT and YYEEEE. The CDR3 loop reads CANSLLYEQYF. CDR3 coding DNA: TGTGCCAACAGCTTACTCTACGAGCAGTACTTC.

This clonotype was seen ten or more times. V is TRBV7-9 and J is TRBJ2-7, with 13 bases fitting TRBD2. Germline lookup yields CDR1 SEHNR and CDR2 FQNEAQ (reference sequence). The CDR3 consists of 16 residues. V gave up 5 bases and J gave up 3 bases; unmatched junction bases: 7. The CDR3 sequence: CASSQGLAGVGYEQYF. The DNA for the CDR3 is TGTGCCAGCAGCCAAGGACTAGCGGGAGTTGGCTACGAGCAGTACTTC.

This chain links TRBV19 with TRBJ2-7; 10 bases fit TRBD2. With 4 bases clipped from V and 2 bases from J, the junction kept 5 bases outside the gene matches. Germline CDR1 LNHDA, CDR2 SQIVND (reference sequence). The CDR3 spans 15 residues. The CDR3 bases are TGTGCCAGTAGTACCCGGACTAGCGGCACCTACGAGCAGTACTTC. It codes for CASSTRTSGTYEQYF. The full variable domain, in which reference TRBV19 and TRBJ2-7 provide the parts outside the CDR3, is DGGITQSPKYLFRKEGQNVTLSCEQNLNHDAMYWYRQDPGQGLRLIYYSQIVNDFQKGDIAEGYSVSREKKESFPLTVTSAQKNPTAFYLCASSTRTSGTYEQYFGPGTRLTVT.

This clonotype was picked up a small number of times. V and J are TRBV29-1 and TRBJ2-1; no clear D. The germline V gene has CDR1 SQVTM and CDR2 ANQGSEA. This CDR3 has 13 amino acids. The ends were cut back, 4 bases at V and 5 bases at J, with 12 bases in the middle. CDR3 sequence (DNA): TGCAGCGTTGCTATGAGATCTGACAATGAGCAGTTCTTC. Protein product: CSVAMRSDNEQFF.

This clonotype was detected only a few times. The CDR3 coding sequence is TGCAGTGCTTGGCCCCATGGGCCCCCGCAGTACTTC. The encoded protein is CSAWPHGPPQYF. V gene TRBV20-1 combines with J gene TRBJ2-7, with D hard to call. This CDR3 is built from 12 residues. From germline, CDR1 is DFQATT and CDR2 SNEGSKA (reference sequence). Trimming took off 5 bases at V and 9 bases at J, with 17 bases between the two ends.